The 27 T cell receptor beta chains presented below share a single source sample, sequenced in a study of OX40 agonist ivuxolimab in advanced cancers. Profiling relied on immunoSEQ multiplex PCR, and the TCRdb table lists in-frame clones only, not all of them. The sample comprises about 50,000 clones, roughly four fifths of which are singletons, and around 1.3% rests with the top ten. The sequences come from CD4+ or CD8+ T cells sorted from blood, collected in a trial of the OX40 agonist ivuxolimab. The receptors shown here come from an adult with an advanced solid tumor such as melanoma, head and neck, liver or kidney cancer.

V gene TRBV12-5 combines with J gene TRBJ2-1; tentatively, D is TRBD2 (5 bases). The V and J ends lost 5 bases and 8 bases respectively, with 7 bases between them. Germline V gene lookup returns CDR1 LGHNT and CDR2 FRNRAP. The CDR3 is 11 amino acids. DNA for the CDR3: TGTGCTAGTGGTCCGGAGGATGAGCAGTTCTTC. Translation gives CASGPEDEQFF. Together with reference TRBV12-5 and TRBJ2-1, the CDR3 gives the full variable domain: DARVTQTPRHKVTEMGQEVTMRCQPILGHNTVFWYRQTMMQGLELLAYFRNRAPLDDSGMPKDRFSAEMPDATLATLKIQPSEPRDSAVYFCASGPEDEQFFGPGTRLTVL.

The chain joins TRBV25-1 to TRBJ1-2; D unclear. The CDR3 runs to 11 residues. CDR1 and CDR2 from the germline V gene are MGHDK and SYGVNS. Between the trimmed V and J ends, which lost 3 bases and 8 bases, there was a span of 7 bases. The CDR3 sequence: CASSDVGGYTF. DNA of the CDR3: TGTGCCAGCAGTGACGTCGGGGGCTACACCTTC.

The rearrangement joins TRBV30 to TRBJ2-7; 7 positions agree with TRBD1. This CDR3 has 13 residues. With 6 bases clipped from V and 6 bases from J, the junction kept 11 bases outside the gene matches. The germline CDR1 and CDR2 sequences are GTSNPN and SVGIG (reference sequence). The CDR3 nucleotides are TGTGCCTGTCCTAGGACAGGTCTCCCCGAGCAGTACTTC. Protein sequence: CACPRTGLPEQYF. Looking up the rest from reference TRBV30 and TRBJ2-7 gives the full variable domain: SQTIHQWPATLVQPVGSPLSLECTVEGTSNPNLYWYRQAAGRGLQLLFYSVGIGQISSEVPQNLSASRPQDRQFILSSKKLLLSDSGFYLCACPRTGLPEQYFGPGTRLTVT.

This clone occurred a few times. This CDR3 is CASSSTGQHASNQPQHF. As DNA, the CDR3 is TGTGCCAGCAGCTCCACAGGACAGCACGCCAGCAATCAGCCCCAGCATTTT. V usage is TRBV7-9 and J usage is TRBJ1-5; possibly TRBD1 for D (6 bases). Germline V gene data show CDR1 as SEHNR and CDR2 as FQNEAQ (reference sequence). V dropped 4 bases and J dropped 1 base, with 17 bases sitting between them. CDR3 length equals 17 residues. Supplemented by reference TRBV7-9 and TRBJ1-5, the full variable domain reads DTGVSQNPRHKITKRGQNVTFRCDPISEHNRLYWYRQTLGQGPEFLTYFQNEAQLEKSRLLSDRFSAERPKGSFSTLEIQRTEQGDSAMYLCASSSTGQHASNQPQHFGDGTRLSIL.

This sequence joins TRBV28 and TRBJ1-2, with D possibly being TRBD1 (6 bases). The CDR3 loop spans 14 amino acids. From germline, CDR1 is MDHEN and CDR2 SYDVKM. With 5 bases removed from V and 3 bases from J, the gap between germline ends came to 13 bases. CDR3 nucleotide sequence: TGTGCCAGCAGTCCACAGGGTGAGGACTATGGCTACACCTTC. Encoded protein: CASSPQGEDYGYTF.

This chain uses TRBV18 with TRBJ1-2; D ambiguous. This CDR3 is built from 13 residues. The V end was cut by 6 bases, the J end by 3 bases, with 11 bases between. Per germline, CDR1 KGHSH and CDR2 LQKENI. The CDR3: CASSPSGDYGYTF. The CDR3 DNA sequence: TGTGCCAGCTCGCCCTCTGGTGACTATGGCTACACCTTC.

The sample holds one count of this clone. The chain carries TRBV2 and TRBJ2-3, with 12 bases lining up with TRBD2. Germline V gene lookup returns CDR1 SNHLY and CDR2 FYNNEI. The CDR3 runs to 16 residues. V dropped 4 bases and J dropped 3; count of bases not matched to a gene: 5. This chain's CDR3 is CASSGRLAGATDTQYF. The DNA for the CDR3 is TGTGCCAGCAGTGGCCGACTAGCGGGAGCGACAGATACGCAGTATTTT. The whole variable domain, remainder taken from reference TRBV2 and TRBJ2-3, is EPEVTQTPSHQVTQMGQEVILRCVPISNHLYFYWYRQILGQKVEFLVSFYNNEISEKSEIFDDQFSVERPDGSNFTLKIRSTKLEDSAMYFCASSGRLAGATDTQYFGPGTRLTVL.

In nucleotides, the CDR3 is TGTGCCAGCAGCTCTATCCCAGGAGGGGCTCCTCCAACCCTCTATGGCTACACCTTC. Residues: CASSSIPGGAPPTLYGYTF. The rearrangement links TRBV7-8 to TRBJ1-2, with D perhaps TRBD1 (5 bases). V shed 4 bases and J shed 4 bases, with 28 bases lying between them. In germline, CDR1 is SGHVS, CDR2 FQNEAQ. The CDR3 extends over 19 amino acids.

The rearrangement joins TRBV29-1 to TRBJ2-7, with 7 bases that match TRBD1. Trimming took 7 bases from V and 3 from J; bases not matched to a gene: 15. Germline CDR1 is SQVTM and CDR2 is ANQGSEA. The CDR3 runs 15 residues. CDR3 sequence reads: CSALNRDRAIYEQYF. Here the CDR3 DNA reads TGCAGCGCTCTCAATAGAGACAGGGCGATCTACGAGCAGTACTTC.

This sequence joins TRBV6-5 and TRBJ1-2; D unclear. The germline V and J ends were trimmed by 2 bases and 8 bases, with 15 bases remaining between them. CDR3 length equals 14 residues. The germline gives CDR1 MNHEY, CDR2 SVGAGI. DNA for the CDR3: TGTGCCAGCAGTTACGTTGTACGGGTTGGAGGCTACACCTTC. It yields the protein CASSYVVRVGGYTF.

The chain employs TRBV7-2 and TRBJ2-7; TRBD2 matches at 11 bases. Trimming took 0 bases from V and 3 from J; bases not matched to a gene: 1. Germline-derived CDR1 and CDR2 are SGHTA and FQGNSA. This CDR3 has 15 amino acids. CDR3 protein: CASSLAGLADYEQYF. As DNA, the CDR3 is TGTGCCAGCAGCTTAGCGGGACTAGCGGACTACGAGCAGTACTTC.

The rearrangement uses TRBV6-1 and TRBJ1-3, with D hard to call. Between the trimmed V and J ends, which lost 5 bases and 4 bases, there was a span of 15 bases. Germline V gene sequence: CDR1 MNHNS, CDR2 SASEGT. The CDR3 contains 15 residues. The CDR3 protein is CASSHTEEGGNTIYF. DNA for the CDR3: TGTGCCAGCAGTCACACCGAGGAGGGAGGAAACACCATATATTTT.

The chain is built from TRBV27 and TRBJ1-2; 9 bases map to TRBD1. V was clipped by 7 bases and J by 0 bases; unmatched bases: 6. The CDR3 is 15 amino acids. CDR1 and CDR2 from the germline V gene are MNHEY and SMNVEV (reference sequence). In DNA form, the CDR3 reads TGTGCCAGCACCATCCGACAGGGGGCTAACTATGGCTACACCTTC. It is translated as CASTIRQGANYGYTF.

The V call is TRBV29-1, the J call TRBJ2-2; weak D call: TRBD2 (6 bases). The V gene's germline CDR1 is SQVTM and CDR2 ANQGSEA. This CDR3 is built from 15 residues. V was pared by 5 bases and J by 5 bases, with 18 bases between. In DNA, the CDR3 is TGCAGCGTTAGTGGTTTGGGGGGAGGAACCGGGGAGCTGTTTTTT. Its protein product is CSVSGLGGGTGELFF.

The CDR3 spells CASSESRGAHTDTQYF. Here the CDR3 DNA reads TGCGCCAGCAGTGAGTCAAGGGGCGCCCACACAGATACGCAGTATTTT. The chain has TRBV10-1 and TRBJ2-3, with D possibly matching TRBD1 (5 bases). The V end was cut by 0 bases, the J end by 2 bases, with 12 bases between. Germline V gene lookup returns CDR1 WNHNN and CDR2 SYGVQD (reference sequence). This CDR3 contains 16 residues.

V gene TRBV29-1 combines with J gene TRBJ2-7; D is ambiguous. CDR3 length equals 14 residues. The V end lost 5 bases, the J end lost 4 bases, and 18 bases lay between the germline ends. CDR1 and CDR2 (germline): SQVTM, ANQGSEA. CDR3 in DNA: TGCAGCGTTCGTCGGACGGTGGACGCTTACGAGCAGTACTTC. Protein product: CSVRRTVDAYEQYF.

As DNA, the CDR3 is TGTGCCAGCAGCGGCCGGGCCAGGCCCCCTGAGCAGTTCTTC. As protein: CASSGRARPPEQFF. V gene TRBV11-2 combines with J gene TRBJ2-1; the D is unclear. This CDR3 comprises 14 residues. The ends were cut back, 5 bases at V and 9 bases at J, with 17 bases in the middle. Germline assignment: CDR1 SGHAT and CDR2 FQNNGV.

This sequence joins TRBV7-9 and TRBJ2-7, with TRBD1 matching over 7 bases. Germline V lookup: CDR1 SEHNR, CDR2 FQNEAQ (reference sequence). The V gene end was trimmed by 5 bases and the J gene end by 6 bases; junction bases not matched to a gene: 13. The CDR3 covers 15 residues. CDR3 amino acids: CASSRENTGVGEQYF. Here the CDR3 DNA reads TGTGCCAGCAGCCGCGAAAATACAGGGGTTGGCGAGCAGTACTTC.

This clone came up a few times. The rearrangement links TRBV7-8 to TRBJ2-1, with D unresolved. This CDR3 is built from 16 residues. Germline values: CDR1 SGHVS, CDR2 FQNEAQ. V lost 4 bases and J 3 bases, leaving 16 bases between the germline ends. In nucleotides, the CDR3 is TGTGCCAGCAGCTCTAGGAGACTCACGCTCTACAATGAGCAGTTCTTC. The encoded protein is CASSSRRLTLYNEQFF.

This clone is a singleton in its sample. The chain is built from TRBV5-4 and TRBJ2-5, with no clear D. The germline V and J ends were trimmed by 7 bases and 0 bases, with 7 bases remaining between them. Germline CDR1 reads SGHNT; CDR2 reads YYREEE (reference sequence). The CDR3 spans 12 residues. This CDR3 reads CASQVDQETQYF. The CDR3 coding sequence is TGTGCCAGCCAGGTGGACCAAGAGACCCAGTACTTC. Using reference TRBV5-4 and TRBJ2-5 for the parts outside the CDR3, the full variable domain is ETGVTQSPTHLIKTRGQQVTLRCSSQSGHNTVSWYQQALGQGPQFIFQYYREEENGRGNFPPRFSGLQFPNYSSELNVNALELDDSALYLCASQVDQETQYFGPGTRLLVL.

The V call is TRBV7-6, the J call TRBJ1-3; D not certain. This CDR3 is built from 14 residues. Trimming stripped 2 bases from V and 1 base from J, with 6 bases between. Germline V CDR1 and CDR2: SGHVS, FNYEAQ. Here the CDR3 DNA reads TGTGCCAGCAGCTTACAAGGTTCTGGAAACACCATATATTTT. It codes for CASSLQGSGNTIYF.

The chain combines TRBV28 with TRBJ1-3; perhaps TRBD1 as D (6 bases). CDR3 length: 16 amino acids. From germline, CDR1 is MDHEN and CDR2 SYDVKM. Between the trimmed V and J ends, which lost 2 bases and 0 bases, there was a span of 11 bases. For the CDR3, the DNA is TGTGCCAGCAGTTTAGCCTTGGACAGCTCTGGAAACACCATATATTTT. Protein sequence: CASSLALDSSGNTIYF.

V and J are TRBV6-4 and TRBJ1-1; no clear D gene. There are 13 residues in the CDR3. The V end lost 4 bases, the J end lost 0 bases, and 6 bases lay between the germline ends. Germline V gene data show CDR1 as MRHNA and CDR2 as SNTAGT. The CDR3 sequence is CASSAKLNTEAFF. CDR3 coding DNA: TGTGCCAGCAGTGCCAAATTGAACACTGAAGCTTTCTTT.

V gene TRBV4-3 combines with J gene TRBJ2-2; D is uncertain. Germline V gene data show CDR1 as LGHNA and CDR2 as YSLEER. The CDR3 is 15 residues long. Between the trimmed V and J ends, which lost 0 bases and 4 bases, there was a span of 9 bases. The CDR3 nucleotides are TGCGCCAGCAGCCAAGATTTTGCGGTCACCGGGGAGCTGTTTTTT. Translated, it gives CASSQDFAVTGELFF.

This clone was detected once. The chain recombines TRBV7-2 with TRBJ1-4, with 8 bases that match TRBD1. From germline, CDR1 is SGHTA and CDR2 FQGNSA. CDR3 size: 14 residues. Germline trimming cut 3 bases from V and 8 bases from J; bases unmatched to any gene: 5. The CDR3 spells CASSLDREFEKLFF. CDR3 in DNA: TGTGCCAGCAGCTTGGACAGGGAGTTCGAAAAACTGTTTTTT.

The chain employs TRBV9 and TRBJ2-1; 7 positions match TRBD2. The germline V gene has CDR1 SGDLS and CDR2 YYNGEE. CDR3 length: 17 amino acids. The V gene end was trimmed by 5 bases and the J gene end by 4 bases; junction bases not matched to a gene: 15. For the CDR3, the DNA is TGTGCCAGCAGTAGCAGCGCGGGACTAAGCCGGTACAATGAGCAGTTCTTC. Protein product: CASSSSAGLSRYNEQFF.

This clone was counted between two and nine times. The chain couples TRBV11-2 to TRBJ1-3; no clear D. CDR3 length: 15 amino acids. V was trimmed by 5 bases and J by 0 bases, leaving 11 bases between them. CDR1 SGHAT and CDR2 FQNNGV come from the germline V gene. CDR3 in DNA: TGTGCCAGCAGCCCTAGGACTTTCTCTGGAAACACCATATATTTT. Amino acid sequence: CASSPRTFSGNTIYF.